A selection of T cell receptor beta chains follows, all from one sample in a study of T cell repertoires in cytomegalovirus infection. TCRdb called the reads again in MiXCR, with one record for every CDR3 protein. This sample has roughly 90,000 distinct CDR3 sequences, with over 25% found just once. What these receptors recognize is not known. The source material was CD8+ T cells from cultured PBMCs, sampled from culture after CMV antigen stimulation. Receptors originate from a human donor in good health (CMV status not recorded). Some clones in this sample may be carry-over from other donors' samples. Both conserved end residues are part of each CDR3. A D gene is named only where the DNA matches it firmly. Size is stated for part of the rows, as once, few or many counts, or as a class when the clone is expanded.

DNA,CDR3,size,D,J,V
TGTGCCAGCAGTGACTCATTGGGTTTCTTAAGCGGCTACACCTTC,CASSDSLGFLSGYTF,.,.,TRBJ1-2,TRBV6-4
TGCAGCGTTCTGGGTCGAGCGTCTAGCACAGATACGCAGTATTTT,CSVLGRASSTDTQYF,once,.,TRBJ2-3,TRBV29-1
TGTGCCAGCAGCTTAATGGCGGGGCCAGATACGCAGTATTTT,CASSLMAGPDTQYF,many,.,TRBJ2-3,TRBV7-2
TGCAGTGCTAGTTTGGGCAGGGTCTCCTACGAGCAGTACTTC,CSASLGRVSYEQYF,once,.,TRBJ2-7,TRBV20-1
TGTGCCAGCAGCCCTCTTGGGGACGACAATCAGCCCCAGCATTTT,CASSPLGDDNQPQHF,.,.,TRBJ1-5,TRBV4-2
TGTGCCAGCAGCTTATGGTCAGGGGGTTTAGGAGATACGCAGTATTTT,CASSLWSGGLGDTQYF,many,TRBD1,TRBJ2-3,TRBV7-2
TGTGCCAGCAGTTTATACCTGGACTATGGCTACACCTTC,CASSLYLDYGYTF,few,.,TRBJ1-2,TRBV12-3/TRBV12-4
TGCGCCAGCAGCCATGGGCGGGGAGCCTACGAGCAGTACTTC,CASSHGRGAYEQYF,.,.,TRBJ2-7,TRBV4-1
TGCGCCAGCAGCCCTAGAGCTGCGGGGCTAGACATTCAGTACTTC,CASSPRAAGLDIQYF,.,.,TRBJ2-4,TRBV4-3
TGTGCCAGCAGCTCAGATATCAACACAAATGAGCAGTTCTTC,CASSSDINTNEQFF,few,.,TRBJ2-1,TRBV7-8
TGTGCCAGCAGCTTCGGACTAGCGGGGGATGAGCAGTTCTTC,CASSFGLAGDEQFF,many,TRBD2,TRBJ2-1,TRBV7-8
TGCGCCAGCAGCTCGACAGGGGGGGCCAGCTACGAGCAGTACTTC,CASSSTGGASYEQYF,.,TRBD1,TRBJ2-7,TRBV4-3
TGTGCCAGCAGCTTAGCGCGTCGAGGGTTTAGTGAAGCTTTCTTT,CASSLARRGFSEAFF,.,.,TRBJ1-1,TRBV7-6
TGTGCCAGCAGCCCACACCTGACTAGCGGGGAGCTTTACAATGAGCAGTTCTTC,CASSPHLTSGELYNEQFF,few,TRBD2,TRBJ2-1,TRBV7-2
TGTGCCAGCAGTGCGCAGGATGGCCACAATGAGCAGTTCTTC,CASSAQDGHNEQFF,few,.,TRBJ2-1,TRBV6-4
TGTGCCAGCAGCTTACGACTAGCGGGGGATGAGGGAGAGACCCAGCACTTC,CASSLRLAGDEGETQHF,.,TRBD2,TRBJ2-5,TRBV7-2
TGTGCCAGCTCACCAGACAGTGATAGCAATCAGCCCCAGCATTTT,CASSPDSDSNQPQHF,.,.,TRBJ1-5,TRBV18
TGTGCCAGCTCACCATTTAAACGGGGCGATTATGGCTACACCTTC,CASSPFKRGDYGYTF,few,.,TRBJ1-2,TRBV18
TGTGCCAGCAGCGGTCTAGCGAGGTCCTACGAGCAGTACTTC,CASSGLARSYEQYF,.,.,TRBJ2-7,TRBV7-9
TGTGCCAGCAGTGAACGGTTCCAAGAGACCCAGTACTTC,CASSERFQETQYF,.,.,TRBJ2-5,TRBV2
TGTGCCAGTACCCCCCTGCGACGTGGAAACACTGAAGCTTTCTTT,CASTPLRRGNTEAFF,few,.,TRBJ1-1,TRBV19
TGTGCCAGCAGCCGACAAGAGACCCAGTACTTC,CASSRQETQYF,many,.,TRBJ2-5,TRBV12-3/TRBV12-4
TGCAGTTCAAAGTCCCGACAGTTAGATGGCTATGGCTACACCTTC,CSSKSRQLDGYGYTF,.,.,TRBJ1-2,TRBV20-1
TGTGCCAGCAGTTTATCGACAGCCCTTAATGAAAAACTGTTTTTT,CASSLSTALNEKLFF,few,.,TRBJ1-4,TRBV27
TGTGCCATTCAACAGGGTCCCCACGAGCAGTACTTC,CAIQQGPHEQYF,.,.,TRBJ2-7,TRBV12-3/TRBV12-4